The 18 T cell receptor beta chains in this list originate from one sample, sequenced in a study of T cells in pancreatic ductal adenocarcinoma. Libraries were prepared by immunoSEQ multiplex PCR; TCRdb keeps only in-frame clonotypes and omits some of them. The table lists just under 30,000 clones, roughly nine tenths of them singletons. Selected pancreatic ductal adenocarcinoma patients had undergone surgery without neoadjuvant therapy. The sequenced material came from PBMCs. The origin of the receptors is a human donor with pancreatic ductal adenocarcinoma.

The gene calls are TRBV4-1 and TRBJ2-3; TRBD2 might be the D (6 bases). The CDR3 has 16 residues. CDR1 and CDR2 (germline): MGHRA, YSYEKL. Trimming took 4 bases from V and 2 from J, leaving 16 bases between them. In nucleotides, the CDR3 is TGCGCCAGCAGCCCCTACGTGAGCGGGTACACAGATACGCAGTATTTT. Amino acid sequence: CASSPYVSGYTDTQYF.

V and J are TRBV18 and TRBJ2-5; D might be TRBD2 (5 bases). V was shortened by 4 bases and J by 5 bases, with 14 bases between the two germline ends. CDR3 size: 14 residues. The germline V gene encodes CDR1 KGHSH and CDR2 LQKENI. The CDR3 nucleotides are TGTGCCAGCTCACGTCCGGGGTCGAGGGAGACCCAGTACTTC. It yields the protein CASSRPGSRETQYF.

The gene calls are TRBV6-1 and TRBJ1-2; possible D gene TRBD1, 5 bases. Trimming stripped 6 bases from V and 3 bases from J, with 17 bases between. Germline values: CDR1 MNHNS, CDR2 SASEGT. The CDR3 totals 15 residues. CDR3 region: CASRSGGSGYYGYTF. The CDR3 nucleotides are TGTGCCAGCAGGTCGGGGGGATCGGGCTACTATGGCTACACCTTC.

The V gene is TRBV5-5, the J gene TRBJ2-7; unclear D gene. CDR3 size: 17 residues. V was cut by 1 base and J by 2 bases, with 19 bases left in between. CDR1 is SGHKS, CDR2 YYEKEE, per germline (reference sequence). The CDR3 DNA sequence: TGTGCCAGCAGCTTGTTACCGAACCTAAGGAAAACCTACGAGCAGTACTTC. Translated: CASSLLPNLRKTYEQYF.

This clone was detected only a few times. In DNA, the CDR3 is TGTGCCAGCAGTTTAAGGGCTAGCGGGAGGGATGAGCAGTTCTTC. Amino acid sequence: CASSLRASGRDEQFF. The chain uses TRBV27 and TRBJ2-1; TRBD2 matches at 12 bases. The CDR3 contains 15 residues. Per germline, CDR1 MNHEY and CDR2 SMNVEV (reference sequence). The trim removed 2 bases at V and 8 bases at J, leaving 4 bases unmatched.

In the case of this clone: The junction departs from germline at one end; a sequencing error may be responsible. The chain combines TRBV5-3 with TRBJ2-1, with unresolved D. TRBV5-3 is an ORF, and what it does is uncertain. The CDR3 has 13 residues. The CDR3: CAKSLHGLDEQFF. The CDR3, as DNA: TGTGCCAAAAGCCTTCACGGGCTGGATGAGCAGTTCTTC.

J is TRBJ1-2 and V is TRBV6-1, with 8 bases identical to TRBD1. The V and J ends lost 6 bases and 4 bases, in that order; junction bases with no gene match: 7. Germline CDR1 MNHNS, CDR2 SASEGT. The CDR3 has 14 amino acids. Written as DNA, the CDR3 is TGTGCCAGCAGGGCGACAGGGGAATCCTATGGCTACACCTTC. Amino acids: CASRATGESYGYTF.

This CDR3 is CASSAARGDRGGRNYGYTF. CDR3 DNA sequence: TGTGCCAGCAGCGCCGCAAGGGGGGACAGGGGTGGTCGAAACTATGGCTACACCTTC. The chain is built from TRBV9 and TRBJ1-2; 10 nucleotides line up with TRBD1. From germline, CDR1 is SGDLS and CDR2 YYNGEE. The junction had 16 bases not matched to a gene; V was cut back by 3 bases and J by 2 bases. The CDR3 loop spans 19 amino acids.

This clone was seen a handful of times. This rearrangement joins TRBV19 to TRBJ1-4; 7 nucleotides line up with TRBD1. Looked up from germline, CDR1 is LNHDA and CDR2 is SQIVND (reference sequence). V lost 4 bases to trimming and J lost 5 bases; unmatched junction nucleotides: 7. CDR3 length: 15 amino acids. The DNA for the CDR3 is TGTGCCAGTAGTAGGGGACAGCTCGAGAATGAAAAACTGTTTTTT. Translating gives CASSRGQLENEKLFF.

This clone has only one observation. The gene calls are TRBV5-5 and TRBJ1-2, with unresolved D. The CDR3 is made up of 13 amino acids. The germline V gene encodes CDR1 SGHKS and CDR2 YYEKEE (reference sequence). V was clipped by 3 bases and J by 4 bases, with 10 bases between them. The CDR3 reads CASSSLIRYGYTF. The CDR3 nucleotides read TGTGCCAGCAGCTCTTTAATTCGCTATGGCTACACCTTC. Together with reference TRBV5-5 and TRBJ1-2, the CDR3 gives the full variable domain: DAGVTQSPTHLIKTRGQQVTLRCSPISGHKSVSWYQQVLGQGPQFIFQYYEKEERGRGNFPDRFSARQFPNYSSELNVNALLLGDSALYLCASSSLIRYGYTFGSGTRLTVV.

The chain uses TRBV5-1 and TRBJ1-3; D is uncertain. Trimming removed 4 bases from V and 0 bases from J, with 5 bases in between. The CDR3 consists of 13 residues. Per germline, CDR1 SGHRS and CDR2 YFSETQ. CDR3 region: CASSSNSGNTIYF. The CDR3 DNA reads as TGCGCCAGCAGCAGTAACTCTGGAAACACCATATATTTT.

This chain joins TRBV11-2 and TRBJ2-7; D remains unclear. V was clipped by 2 bases and J by 3 bases, with 14 bases between them. Germline-derived CDR1 and CDR2 are SGHAT and FQNNGV. The CDR3 has 15 residues. The CDR3 protein is CASSLPTSGNYEQYF. The CDR3 DNA follows: TGTGCCAGCAGCTTACCTACCTCGGGCAACTACGAGCAGTACTTC.

V usage is TRBV11-3 and J usage is TRBJ2-7; D unclear. The germline V gene has CDR1 SGHNT and CDR2 YENEEA. Trimming removed 4 bases from V and 3 bases from J, with 10 bases in between. This CDR3 has 13 residues. Written as DNA, the CDR3 is TGTGCCAGCAGCTCCCGATACGGCTACGAGCAGTACTTC. This encodes CASSSRYGYEQYF.

J is TRBJ2-2 and V is TRBV7-9; D is possibly TRBD2 (6 bases). Trimming shortened V by 5 bases and J by 2 bases, and 18 bases separated the two germline ends. The CDR3 runs to 17 residues. Germline CDR1 is SEHNR and CDR2 is FQNEAQ (reference sequence). The CDR3 region is CASSPSGTPRNTGELFF. Written as DNA, the CDR3 is TGTGCCAGCAGCCCCTCCGGGACTCCTCGTAACACCGGGGAGCTGTTTTTT.

The chain links TRBV11-2 to TRBJ1-1; no clear D. From germline, CDR1 is SGHAT and CDR2 FQNNGV. This CDR3 has 13 amino acids. Deletions cut 4 bases from V and 0 bases from J, with 6 bases between. The CDR3 protein is CASSSGMNTEAFF. DNA for the CDR3: TGTGCCAGCAGCTCGGGGATGAACACTGAAGCTTTCTTT.

The chain joins TRBV28 to TRBJ2-7, with 8 bases aligning to TRBD1. Trimming took 6 bases from V and 3 from J; bases not matched to a gene: 7. CDR3 size: 14 residues. Germline V CDR1 and CDR2: MDHEN, SYDVKM. CDR3 coding DNA: TGTGCCAGCAGCCCAAGGGACAGGAACTACGAGCAGTACTTC. It encodes CASSPRDRNYEQYF.

V and J are TRBV15 and TRBJ2-4; D is unclear. Germline CDR1 LNHNV, CDR2 YYDKDF (reference sequence). The CDR3 totals 13 residues. V lost 0 bases and J lost 7, with 7 bases in between. CDR3 protein: CATSREKLNIQYF. As DNA, the CDR3 is TGTGCCACCAGCAGAGAAAAGTTGAACATTCAGTACTTC.

J is TRBJ2-4 and V is TRBV27, with D perhaps TRBD2 (7 bases). V lost 3 bases and J lost 1, with 10 bases in between. Germline lookup yields CDR1 MNHEY and CDR2 SMNVEV (reference sequence). There are 15 residues in the CDR3. CDR3: CASSLGRGAKNIQYF. The CDR3 DNA follows: TGTGCCAGCAGTTTGGGGAGGGGGGCCAAAAACATTCAGTACTTC.